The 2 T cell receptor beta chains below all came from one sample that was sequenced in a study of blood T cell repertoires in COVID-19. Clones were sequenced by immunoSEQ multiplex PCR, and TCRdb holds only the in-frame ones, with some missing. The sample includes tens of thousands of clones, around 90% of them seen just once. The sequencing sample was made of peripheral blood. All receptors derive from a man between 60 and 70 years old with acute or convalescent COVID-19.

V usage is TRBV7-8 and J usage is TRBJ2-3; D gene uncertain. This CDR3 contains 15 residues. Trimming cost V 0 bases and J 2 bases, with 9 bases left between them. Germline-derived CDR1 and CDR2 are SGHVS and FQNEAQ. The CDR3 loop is CASSLAPENTDTQYF. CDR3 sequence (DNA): TGTGCCAGCAGCTTAGCGCCGGAGAACACAGATACGCAGTATTTT.

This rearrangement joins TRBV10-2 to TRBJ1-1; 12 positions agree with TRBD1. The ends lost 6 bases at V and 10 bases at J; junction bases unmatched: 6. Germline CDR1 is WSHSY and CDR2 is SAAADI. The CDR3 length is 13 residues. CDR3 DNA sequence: TGCGCCAGCAGCCGCCGGGACAGGGGGCGAGCTTTCTTT. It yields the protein CASSRRDRGRAFF.